The source of this T cell receptor (beta chain) is a study of blood T cell repertoires in COVID-19. Overall study context: Acute and convalescent COVID-19 samples came from the United States, Italy and Spain. In each case, the material was cDNA or gDNA derived from T cells, B-cell-depleted T cells, or PBMCs.

By share, this clone counts as medium-sized. CDR1 SGHDN and CDR2 FVKESK come from the germline V gene. V was clipped by 3 bases and J by 6 bases; unmatched bases: 16. This CDR3 contains 18 residues. Study processing details: Reference gene primer amplification gave nucleated cell count estimates. Some clones are missing from TCRdb's copy, which holds only in-frame ones; the method was immunoSEQ multiplex PCR. V, J and clone size are taken as reported in that table, and D and trimming were inferred from the DNA itself. Of about 70,000 clones listed, 70% to 85% are singletons. J is TRBJ1-2 and V is TRBV14; 10 positions agree with TRBD1. The specimen was peripheral blood. The origin of this receptor is a woman in her seventies with acute or convalescent COVID-19. This chain's CDR3 is CASSHRQGAWSKGDGYTF. The CDR3 nucleotides are TGTGCCAGCAGCCACAGACAGGGGGCCTGGAGTAAAGGGGATGGCTACACCTTC.